This T cell receptor beta chain emerged from a study of identical twins. Template switching, a step in the protocol, added a universal primer site, and cDNA carried unique molecular identifiers. TCRdb recomputed calls from the 5' RACE reads with MiXCR, one row per CDR3 protein. Of approximately 680,000 distinct CDR3 sequences in the sample, 7.1% were seen once. The ends were cut back, 5 bases at V and 3 bases at J, with 11 bases in the middle. The CDR3 loop spans 13 amino acids. This clonotype was detected ten times or more. Its antigen is still unknown. Whole-study findings and limits: Invariant populations such as MAIT and iNKT cells could partly muddle zero-insertion analyses. Sequences that were out-of-frame, alpha and twin-shared displayed an excess of low generation probability. The models gave estimates that fell short of the out-of-frame TCR alpha sharing seen in monozygotic twins.

The same sample was also used in a study of yellow fever vaccine responses in identical twins.

The TCR was taken from a woman aged 18-29 years in good health. This chain uses TRBV12-3 or TRBV12-4 with TRBJ2-7; tentative D call: TRBD1 (6 bases). Sample: PBMCs. The CDR3 DNA sequence: TGTGCCAGCAGTACCGGGGACAACTACGAGCAGTACGTC. It codes for CASSTGDNYEQYV.